This TCR beta chain emerged from a study of CD8+ T cells in alopecia areata. The wider study: Treated individuals took tofacitinib by mouth, 5 to 10 mg twice daily.

The sequencing template was cDNA reverse transcribed from extracted RNA. Repertoires were generated with immunoSEQ multiplex PCR, while TCRdb's copy carries only in-frame clones and drops some. The sample lists 150,000 to 200,000 clones; less than 65% were seen once. The CDR3 sequence is 15 residues long. The germline V gene encodes CDR1 GTSNPN and CDR2 SVGIG (reference sequence). J was trimmed by 5 bases and V by 3 bases; bases with no gene match: 12. Treatment in this sample: oral pan-JAK inhibitor, 5-10 mg twice daily. V and J are TRBV30 and TRBJ1-1, with 7 bases aligning to TRBD1. The sample was CD4+ T cells sorted from blood, taken at week 24, from a patient treated with tofacitinib. This TCR was sampled from a human donor with alopecia areata. The CDR3 spells CAWSFLGGGITEAFF. DNA of the CDR3: TGTGCCTGGAGCTTTTTAGGGGGCGGTATTACTGAAGCTTTCTTT.